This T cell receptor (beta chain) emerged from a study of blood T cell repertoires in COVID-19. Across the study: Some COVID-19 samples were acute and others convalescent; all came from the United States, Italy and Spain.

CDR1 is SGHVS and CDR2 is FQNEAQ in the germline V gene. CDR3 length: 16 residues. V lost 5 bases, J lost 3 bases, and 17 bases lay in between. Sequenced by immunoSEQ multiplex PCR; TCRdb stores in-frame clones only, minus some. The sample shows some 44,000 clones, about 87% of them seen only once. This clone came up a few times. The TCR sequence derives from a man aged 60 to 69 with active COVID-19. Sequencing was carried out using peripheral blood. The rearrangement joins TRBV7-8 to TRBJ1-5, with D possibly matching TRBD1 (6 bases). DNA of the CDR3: TGTGCCAGCAGCCTTCTATCCGGACAGAACAATCAGCCCCAGCATTTT. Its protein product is CASSLLSGQNNQPQHF.